Shown below are 27 T cell receptor beta chains from a single sample sequenced in a study of T cells in localized non-small cell lung cancer. This table comes from immunoSEQ multiplex PCR, and its TCRdb copy is limited to in-frame clones, with some not included. The profile shows around 25,000 clones, about nine tenths of them singletons. The sequenced sample was peripheral blood, obtained before any cancer treatment. The receptor set was obtained from a man aged 40-75 years with stage I squamous cell lung carcinoma.

This clone was detected once. The rearrangement uses TRBV5-4 and TRBJ2-2; D gene ambiguous. V was shortened by 1 base and J by 6 bases, with 7 bases between the two germline ends. Germline loops: CDR1 SGHNT, CDR2 YYREEE (reference sequence). CDR3 size: 13 residues. The chain's CDR3 is CASSLKGAGELFF. DNA of the CDR3: TGTGCCAGCAGCTTGAAAGGCGCCGGGGAGCTGTTTTTT.

The chain has TRBV5-5 and TRBJ2-7; D not resolved. Germline CDR1 SGHKS, CDR2 YYEKEE (reference sequence). The V and J ends lost 2 bases and 2 bases respectively, with 11 bases between them. The CDR3 has 14 amino acids. The CDR3 spells CASSFGSPPYEQYF. The CDR3 bases are TGTGCCAGCAGCTTCGGGTCACCCCCCTACGAGCAGTACTTC.

V usage is TRBV5-4 and J usage is TRBJ1-4; weak D call: TRBD1 (5 bases). The CDR3 loop spans 15 amino acids. Trimming removed 2 bases from V and 4 bases from J, with 12 bases in between. Germline V CDR1 and CDR2: SGHNT, YYREEE (reference sequence). The CDR3 loop reads CASSFKGTGNEKLFF. In DNA, the CDR3 is TGTGCCAGCAGCTTTAAGGGGACGGGTAATGAAAAACTGTTTTTT. Full variable domain (outside the CDR3, taken from reference TRBV5-4 and TRBJ1-4): ETGVTQSPTHLIKTRGQQVTLRCSSQSGHNTVSWYQQALGQGPQFIFQYYREEENGRGNFPPRFSGLQFPNYSSELNVNALELDDSALYLCASSFKGTGNEKLFFGSGTQLSVL.

V and J are TRBV6-1 and TRBJ2-7; D might be TRBD2 (7 bases). The CDR3 is 13 residues long. Trimming removed 8 bases from V and 5 bases from J, with 16 bases in between. Germline lookup yields CDR1 MNHNS and CDR2 SASEGT. The CDR3 region is CASEEGGRNEQYF. The CDR3 DNA reads TGTGCCAGCGAGGAGGGGGGGCGTAACGAGCAGTACTTC.

J is TRBJ2-1 and V is TRBV6-4; D gene unclear. From germline, CDR1 is MRHNA and CDR2 SNTAGT. This CDR3 has 13 amino acids. Trimming took 3 bases from V and 6 from J, leaving 9 bases between them. CDR3 residues: CASSESIGNEQFF. CDR3 coding DNA: TGTGCCAGCAGTGAAAGTATAGGCAATGAGCAGTTCTTC.

This CDR3 reads CASYGERRDGYTF. As DNA, the CDR3 is TGTGCCAGCTACGGGGAACGGAGGGATGGCTACACCTTC. The genes are TRBV6-5 and TRBJ1-2; D is ambiguous. Trimming removed 8 bases at V and 6 bases at J, with 16 bases between. Germline CDR1 and CDR2: MNHEY and SVGAGI. The CDR3 runs to 13 residues.

As DNA, the CDR3 is TGTGCCAGCTCACCGGGAAGTCGGAATCAGCCCCAGCATTTT. Its protein product is CASSPGSRNQPQHF. The chain recombines TRBV18 with TRBJ1-5, with D unresolved. CDR3 length: 14 amino acids. In germline, CDR1 is KGHSH, CDR2 LQKENI. Deletions cut 3 bases from V and 4 bases from J, with 10 bases between.

This clone was detected only a few times. This chain uses TRBV7-2 with TRBJ1-4; no clear D. The CDR3 loop spans 14 amino acids. V was cut by 5 bases and J by 3 bases, with 10 bases left in between. CDR1 SGHTA and CDR2 FQGNSA come from the germline V gene. The CDR3 nucleotides are TGTGCCAGCAGCCCTTATGGTCCTAATGAAAAACTGTTTTTT. This encodes CASSPYGPNEKLFF. The full variable domain, rest sourced from reference TRBV7-2 and TRBJ1-4, is GAGVSQSPSNKVTEKGKDVELRCDPISGHTALYWYRQSLGQGLEFLIYFQGNSAPDKSGLPSDRFSAERTGGSVSTLTIQRTQQEDSAVYLCASSPYGPNEKLFFGSGTQLSVL.

The rearrangement links TRBV5-6 to TRBJ2-7, with D possibly TRBD2 on 6 matching bases. The CDR3 is 15 residues long. Deletions cut 7 bases from V and 3 bases from J, with 20 bases between. In germline, CDR1 is SGHDT, CDR2 YYEEEE. CDR3 region: CASGPVGGTIYEQYF. CDR3 nucleotide sequence: TGTGCCAGCGGGCCAGTGGGAGGTACCATCTACGAGCAGTACTTC.

The gene calls are TRBV7-6 and TRBJ1-2; 9 positions match TRBD1. The germline V gene encodes CDR1 SGHVS and CDR2 FNYEAQ. The CDR3 contains 14 residues. V dropped 4 bases and J dropped 8; count of bases not matched to a gene: 8. CDR3 sequence reads: CASSSSGTGNGYTF. The CDR3 DNA reads TGTGCCAGCAGCTCCTCCGGGACAGGGAACGGCTACACCTTC.

This chain uses TRBV10-3 with TRBJ1-1; the D is unclear. The germline V gene has CDR1 ENHRY and CDR2 SYGVKD. This CDR3 spans 13 amino acids. V lost 11 bases, J lost 1 base, and 14 bases lay in between. CDR3 sequence reads: CASQVVGNTEAFF. The DNA of the CDR3 is TGTGCCTCGCAGGTGGTCGGGAACACTGAAGCTTTCTTT.

The V call is TRBV15, the J call TRBJ1-5, with D uncertain. CDR1 is LNHNV, CDR2 YYDKDF, per germline (reference sequence). Trimming took 4 bases from V and 0 from J, leaving 10 bases between them. CDR3 length: 15 residues. The CDR3 spells CATSIDQFSNQPQHF. The CDR3 DNA is TGTGCCACCAGCATCGATCAATTTAGCAATCAGCCCCAGCATTTT.

V gene TRBV29-1 combines with J gene TRBJ1-3, with D possibly being TRBD1 (6 bases). The CDR3 has 12 amino acids. Trimming left V 7 bases short and J 7 bases short, with 14 bases between. Germline values: CDR1 SQVTM, CDR2 ANQGSEA. The CDR3 loop reads CSGWPGENTIYF. CDR3 DNA: TGCAGCGGTTGGCCAGGGGAGAACACCATATATTTT.

The chain uses TRBV19 and TRBJ1-1; 8 bases align to TRBD1. The trim removed 7 bases at V and 5 bases at J, leaving 9 bases unmatched. In germline, CDR1 is LNHDA, CDR2 SQIVND (reference sequence). The CDR3 contains 14 residues. The CDR3 spells CASTPQGAGTEAFF. CDR3 nucleotide sequence: TGTGCCAGTACCCCGCAGGGGGCTGGGACTGAAGCTTTCTTT.

The rearrangement joins TRBV29-1 to TRBJ1-1; no firm D call. This CDR3 contains 11 residues. V lost 7 bases, J lost 1 base, and 7 bases lay in between. CDR1 and CDR2 from the germline V gene are SQVTM and ANQGSEA. The CDR3 is CSGLENTEAFF. In DNA form, the CDR3 reads TGCAGCGGACTGGAGAACACTGAAGCTTTCTTT.

The chain links TRBV5-1 to TRBJ2-7; D is tentatively TRBD1 or TRBD2 (5 bases each). Germline V gene lookup returns CDR1 SGHRS and CDR2 YFSETQ. The CDR3 has 14 residues. Trimming pared 0 bases from V and 6 bases from J, leaving 13 bases between. CDR3 sequence: CASSLEGWGSEQYF. The DNA for the CDR3 is TGCGCCAGCAGCTTGGAGGGTTGGGGGAGCGAGCAGTACTTC.

This clone came up once. V usage is TRBV7-8 and J usage is TRBJ2-3; D is tentatively TRBD1 or TRBD2 (5 bases each). This CDR3 has 13 residues. The germline V and J ends were trimmed by 8 bases and 6 bases, with 15 bases remaining between them. In germline, CDR1 is SGHVS, CDR2 FQNEAQ. The DNA for the CDR3 is TGTGCCAGCGGGGGTCCCCTCGGGGATACGCAGTATTTT. It codes for CASGGPLGDTQYF.

By share, this clone counts as medium-sized (0.01 to 0.1%). The rearrangement uses TRBV9 and TRBJ1-1; unclear D gene. Germline V lookup: CDR1 SGDLS, CDR2 YYNGEE. The V end was cut by 4 bases, the J end by 8 bases, with 15 bases between. The length of the CDR3 is 13 residues. The CDR3 coding sequence is TGTGCCAGCAGCATCAACAGCATCGGAGAAGCTTTCTTT. Amino acids: CASSINSIGEAFF. The whole variable domain, remainder taken from reference TRBV9 and TRBJ1-1, is DSGVTQTPKHLITATGQRVTLRCSPRSGDLSVYWYQQSLDQGLQFLIQYYNGEERAKGNILERFSAQQFPDLHSELNLSSLELGDSALYFCASSINSIGEAFFGQGTRLTVV.

The V call is TRBV15, the J call TRBJ1-5; D is perhaps TRBD1 (6 bases). The CDR3 spans 17 residues. Germline V CDR1 and CDR2: LNHNV, YYDKDF (reference sequence). V lost 0 bases, J lost 2 bases, and 14 bases lay in between. This chain's CDR3 is CATSRDLGAVGNQPQHF. CDR3 nucleotides: TGTGCCACCAGCAGAGATCTGGGGGCGGTCGGCAATCAGCCCCAGCATTTT.

This clone is labeled as medium-sized. The chain combines TRBV7-8 with TRBJ1-2; 7 nucleotides align to TRBD1. Germline CDR1 SGHVS, CDR2 FQNEAQ. With V trimmed by 0 bases and J by 8 bases, 6 bases remained unmatched. CDR3 length equals 14 residues. CDR3 nucleotide sequence: TGTGCCAGCAGCTTAGCGGTGACAGGGCGCGGCTACACCTTC. It codes for CASSLAVTGRGYTF. The full variable domain, its missing parts supplied by reference TRBV7-8 and TRBJ1-2, is GAGVSQSPRYKVAKRGQDVALRCDPISGHVSLFWYQQALGQGPEFLTYFQNEAQLDKSGLPSDRFFAERPEGSVSTLKIQRTQQEDSAVYLCASSLAVTGRGYTFGSGTRLTVV.

The chain carries TRBV6-1 and TRBJ2-5; 11 bases map to TRBD2. The CDR3 contains 16 residues. Germline CDR1 and CDR2: MNHNS and SASEGT. Trimming at V came to 4 bases and at J to 1 base, leaving 5 bases not matched to a gene. CDR3 in amino acids: CASSVAGGPRQETQYF. CDR3 bases: TGTGCCAGCAGTGTAGCGGGGGGGCCCCGCCAAGAGACCCAGTACTTC.

The chain combines TRBV30 with TRBJ1-1, with D possibly matching TRBD1 (6 bases). Per germline, CDR1 GTSNPN and CDR2 SVGIG (reference sequence). The length of the CDR3 is 14 residues. V was trimmed by 3 bases and J by 0 bases, leaving 11 bases between them. The CDR3 DNA sequence: TGTGCCTGGAGGAGAGGGACATTGAACACTGAAGCTTTCTTT. As protein: CAWRRGTLNTEAFF. Full variable domain (outside the CDR3, taken from reference TRBV30 and TRBJ1-1): SQTIHQWPATLVQPVGSPLSLECTVEGTSNPNLYWYRQAAGRGLQLLFYSVGIGQISSEVPQNLSASRPQDRQFILSSKKLLLSDSGFYLCAWRRGTLNTEAFFGQGTRLTVV.

This chain connects TRBV7-6 to TRBJ1-4, with D uncertain. The germline CDR1 and CDR2 sequences are SGHVS and FNYEAQ. The CDR3 is 15 residues long. The V end was cut by 6 bases, the J end by 6 bases, with 17 bases between. The CDR3 is CASSSRWGSDEKLFF. In DNA, the CDR3 is TGTGCCAGCAGTTCTAGATGGGGTTCGGATGAAAAACTGTTTTTT.

This clone was recorded once. CDR3: CASSSKGGNYNEQFF. CDR3 coding DNA: TGTGCCAGCAGTTCAAAGGGGGGGAATTACAATGAGCAGTTCTTC. The gene calls are TRBV11-3 and TRBJ2-1; perhaps TRBD2 as D (7 bases). Germline CDR1 and CDR2: SGHNT and YENEEA. Between the trimmed V and J ends, which lost 6 bases and 4 bases, there was a span of 16 bases. The CDR3 spans 15 residues.

V and J are TRBV7-9 and TRBJ2-1; D not resolved. Trimming shortened V by 4 bases and J by 9 bases, and 16 bases separated the two germline ends. Germline V gives CDR1 SEHNR, CDR2 FQNEAQ (reference sequence). The CDR3 runs to 14 residues. The DNA of the CDR3 is TGTGCCAGCAGCTCCGGCTACTCGATCAGTGAGCAGTTCTTC. Its translation is CASSSGYSISEQFF.

The rearrangement links TRBV4-1 to TRBJ1-1, with 7 bases lining up with TRBD1. Germline-derived CDR1 and CDR2 are MGHRA and YSYEKL. The CDR3 runs to 15 residues. J lost 10 bases, V lost 0 bases, and 11 bases had no gene match. The DNA for the CDR3 is TGCGCCAGCAGCCAAGACGAAGGGGGCGCGGAGTTAGCTTTCTTT. Protein product: CASSQDEGGAELAFF.

This chain uses TRBV30 with TRBJ1-2; 8 bases are a match to TRBD1. This CDR3 is built from 14 residues. V lost 1 base, J lost 7 bases, and 8 bases stayed unmatched. From germline, CDR1 is GTSNPN and CDR2 SVGIG (reference sequence). CDR3 in DNA: TGTGCCTGGAGTGGTCAGGGGGCAGAGGGTGGCTACACCTTC. This codes for CAWSGQGAEGGYTF.